This T cell receptor beta chain originates from a study of blood T cells in healthy people across ages. Study-wide background: Template switching caught about one barcoded beta molecule for each two T cells.

The use of a sample-barcoded 5' primer and a J-beta primer mix characterized a second PCR of about 7 to 12 cycles. Each TCR beta cDNA got a 12-nucleotide random molecular identifier. TCRdb used MiXCR to reprocess the 5' RACE reads, holding one entry per CDR3 protein. The table has some 780,000 distinct CDR3 sequences, about 56% seen once. This clonotype was counted once. Its cognate antigen is unknown. Points from the study as a whole: Among long-lived donors, naive CD4+ cells were more numerous and diversity higher than in aged donors.

The CDR3 is 16 residues long. With V trimmed by 6 bases and J by 3 bases, 7 bases remained unmatched. Germline V gene data show CDR1 as LGHNA and CDR2 as YNFKEQ. The sample consisted of blood. The V call is TRBV4-2, the J call TRBJ2-2, with TRBD1 matching over 10 bases. The source of this sequence is a middle-aged man in good health. In nucleotides, the CDR3 is TGTGCCAGCAGATTTACCGGGACAGGGGACACCGGGGAGCTGTTTTTT. This translates into CASRFTGTGDTGELFF.